This TCR beta chain is drawn from a study of cytomegalovirus exposure and HLA in healthy donors. Turning to the study itself: There were some 410 genotyped donors. Of these, 81% fell in the genetic ancestry cluster associated with self-reported Caucasian donors. Study findings and constraints: In a later analysis, DRB1 alleles had the most associated TCRs; HLA-C alleles the fewest. According to reports, the classifier identified cytomegalovirus status with high specificity and sensitivity.

Though probably carrying unrecorded immune exposures, donors were nominally healthy at sampling. The PCR was carried out with 60 Vbeta primers and 13 Jbeta primers. Profiling relied on immunoSEQ multiplex PCR, and the TCRdb table lists in-frame clones only, not all of them. The data show 150,000 to 200,000 clones, with around 87% seen just once and about 1.7% held by the top ten. A single count supports this clone. Its antigen is unidentified. The sample consisted of PBMCs. The clonotype was recovered from a woman younger than 30 in good health and CMV-seronegative.

The CDR3, as DNA: TGCGCCAGCAGCCAAGTGCTTCTAGCGGGGGGCAAAGTGGGCGGGGAGCTGTTTTTT. Residues: CASSQVLLAGGKVGGELFF. This chain uses TRBV4-1 with TRBJ2-2, with 11 positions matching TRBD2. V was clipped by 1 base and J by 7 bases; unmatched bases: 14. This CDR3 contains 19 residues. Germline V CDR1 and CDR2: MGHRA, YSYEKL.